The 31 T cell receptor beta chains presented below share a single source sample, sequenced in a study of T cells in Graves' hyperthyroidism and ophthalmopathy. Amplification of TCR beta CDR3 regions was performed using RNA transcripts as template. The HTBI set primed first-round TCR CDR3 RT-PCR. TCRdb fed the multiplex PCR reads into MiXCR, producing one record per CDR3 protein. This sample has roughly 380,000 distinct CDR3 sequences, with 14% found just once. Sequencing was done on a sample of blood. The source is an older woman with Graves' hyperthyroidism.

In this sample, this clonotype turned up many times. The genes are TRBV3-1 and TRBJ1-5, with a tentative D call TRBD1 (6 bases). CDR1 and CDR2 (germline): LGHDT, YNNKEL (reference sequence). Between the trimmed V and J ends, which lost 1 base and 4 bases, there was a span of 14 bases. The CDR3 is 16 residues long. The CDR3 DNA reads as TGTGCCAGCAGCCAAGTTTACAAGGGGGTGAATCAGCCCCAGCATTTT. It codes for CASSQVYKGVNQPQHF.

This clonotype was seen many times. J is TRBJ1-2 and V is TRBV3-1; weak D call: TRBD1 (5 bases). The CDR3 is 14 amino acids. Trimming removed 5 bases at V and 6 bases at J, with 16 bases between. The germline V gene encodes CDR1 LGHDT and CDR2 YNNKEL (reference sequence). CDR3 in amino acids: CASSKTGLSDGYTF. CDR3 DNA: TGTGCCAGCAGCAAGACGGGACTTTCCGATGGCTACACCTTC.

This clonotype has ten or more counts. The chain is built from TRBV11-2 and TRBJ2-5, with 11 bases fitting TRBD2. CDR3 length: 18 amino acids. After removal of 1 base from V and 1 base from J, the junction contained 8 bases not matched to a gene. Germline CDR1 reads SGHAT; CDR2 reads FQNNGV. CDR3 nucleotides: TGTGCCAGCAGCTTAGGGGGTAAAGGGACTAGCGGCCAAGAGACCCAGTACTTC. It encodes CASSLGGKGTSGQETQYF.

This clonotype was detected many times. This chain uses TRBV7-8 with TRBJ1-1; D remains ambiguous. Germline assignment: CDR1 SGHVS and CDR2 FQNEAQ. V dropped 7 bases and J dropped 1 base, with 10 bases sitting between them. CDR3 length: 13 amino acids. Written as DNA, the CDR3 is TGTGCCAGCACCCGGAGGGCGAACACTGAAGCTTTCTTT. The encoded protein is CASTRRANTEAFF.

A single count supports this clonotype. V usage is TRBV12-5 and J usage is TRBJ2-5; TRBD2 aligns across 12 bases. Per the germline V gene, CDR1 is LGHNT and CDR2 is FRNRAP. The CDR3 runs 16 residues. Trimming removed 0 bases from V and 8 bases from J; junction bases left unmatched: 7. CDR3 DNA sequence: TGTGCTAGTGGTTTGGTACTACTAGCGGGAGGTGGAACCCAGTACTTC. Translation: CASGLVLLAGGGTQYF.

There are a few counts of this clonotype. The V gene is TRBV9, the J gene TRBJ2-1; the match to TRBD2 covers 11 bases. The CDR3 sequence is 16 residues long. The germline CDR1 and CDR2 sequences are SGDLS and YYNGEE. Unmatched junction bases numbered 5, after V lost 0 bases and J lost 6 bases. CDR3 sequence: CASSVGYSGRANEQFF. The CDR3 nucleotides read TGTGCCAGCAGCGTAGGGTATAGCGGGAGGGCCAATGAGCAGTTCTTC.

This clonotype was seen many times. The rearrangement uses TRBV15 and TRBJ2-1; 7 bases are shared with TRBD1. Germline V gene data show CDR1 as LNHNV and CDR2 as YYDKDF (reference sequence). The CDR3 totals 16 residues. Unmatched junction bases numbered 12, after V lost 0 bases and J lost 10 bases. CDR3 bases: TGTGCCACCAGCAGAGATCTAGTCAGGGGGTCAGGGGAGCAGTTCTTC. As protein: CATSRDLVRGSGEQFF.

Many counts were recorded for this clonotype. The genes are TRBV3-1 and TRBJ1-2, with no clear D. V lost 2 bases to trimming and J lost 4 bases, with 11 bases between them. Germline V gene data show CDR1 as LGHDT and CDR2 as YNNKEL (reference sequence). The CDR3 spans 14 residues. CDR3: CASSQRTRSYGYTF. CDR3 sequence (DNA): TGTGCCAGCAGCCAACGGACCAGATCCTATGGCTACACCTTC.

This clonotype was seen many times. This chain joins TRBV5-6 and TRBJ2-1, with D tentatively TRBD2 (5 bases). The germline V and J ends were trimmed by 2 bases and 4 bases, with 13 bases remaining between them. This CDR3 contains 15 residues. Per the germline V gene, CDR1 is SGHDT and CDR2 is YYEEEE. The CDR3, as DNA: TGTGCCAGCAGCTTTCCGGAGGAGGCTTACAATGAGCAGTTCTTC. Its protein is CASSFPEEAYNEQFF.

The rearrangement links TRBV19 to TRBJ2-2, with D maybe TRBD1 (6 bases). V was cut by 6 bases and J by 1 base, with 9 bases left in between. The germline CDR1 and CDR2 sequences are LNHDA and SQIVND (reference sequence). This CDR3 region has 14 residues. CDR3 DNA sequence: TGTGCCAGTAGGCCGGGACAGAACACCGGGGAGCTGTTTTTT. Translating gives CASRPGQNTGELFF.

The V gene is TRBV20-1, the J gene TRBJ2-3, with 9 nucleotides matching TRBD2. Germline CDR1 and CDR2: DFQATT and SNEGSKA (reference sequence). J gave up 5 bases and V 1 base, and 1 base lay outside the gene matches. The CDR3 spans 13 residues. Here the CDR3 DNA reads TGCAGTGCTAGAGGGCGGGGGGGAGATACGCAGTATTTT. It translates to CSARGRGGDTQYF.

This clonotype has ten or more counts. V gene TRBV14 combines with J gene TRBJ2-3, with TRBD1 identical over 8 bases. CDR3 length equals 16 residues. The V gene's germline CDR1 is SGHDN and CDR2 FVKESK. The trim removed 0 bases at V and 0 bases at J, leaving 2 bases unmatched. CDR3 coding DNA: TGTGCCAGCAGCCAAGAGACAGGGGCTAGCACAGATACGCAGTATTTT. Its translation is CASSQETGASTDTQYF.

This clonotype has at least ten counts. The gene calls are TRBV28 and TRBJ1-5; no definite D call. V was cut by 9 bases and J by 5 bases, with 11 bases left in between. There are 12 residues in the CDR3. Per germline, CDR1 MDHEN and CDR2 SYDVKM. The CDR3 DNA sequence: TGTGCCAGGCAGGAGAAGGATCAGCCCCAGCATTTT. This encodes CARQEKDQPQHF.

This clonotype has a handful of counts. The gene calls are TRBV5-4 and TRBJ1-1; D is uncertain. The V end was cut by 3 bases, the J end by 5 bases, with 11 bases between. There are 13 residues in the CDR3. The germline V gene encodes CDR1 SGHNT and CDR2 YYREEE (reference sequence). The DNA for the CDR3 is TGTGCCAGCAGCTCGCGGAGGATTACTGAAGCTTTCTTT. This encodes CASSSRRITEAFF.

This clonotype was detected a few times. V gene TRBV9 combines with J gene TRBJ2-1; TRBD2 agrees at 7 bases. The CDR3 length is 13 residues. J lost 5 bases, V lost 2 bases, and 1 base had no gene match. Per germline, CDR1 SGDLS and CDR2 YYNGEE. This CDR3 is CASSVGGDNEQFF. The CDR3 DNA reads TGTGCCAGCAGCGTTGGGGGGGACAATGAGCAGTTCTTC.

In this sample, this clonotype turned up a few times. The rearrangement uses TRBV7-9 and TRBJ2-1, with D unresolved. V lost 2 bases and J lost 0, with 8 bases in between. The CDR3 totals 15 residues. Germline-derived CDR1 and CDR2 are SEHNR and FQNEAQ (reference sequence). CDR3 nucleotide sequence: TGTGCCAGCAGCTTACCGTTTAGCTCCTACAATGAGCAGTTCTTC. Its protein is CASSLPFSSYNEQFF.

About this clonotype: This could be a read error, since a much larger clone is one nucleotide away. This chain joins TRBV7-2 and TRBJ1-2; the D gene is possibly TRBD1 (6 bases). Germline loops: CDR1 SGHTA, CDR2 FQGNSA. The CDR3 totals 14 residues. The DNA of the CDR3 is TGTGCCAGCACCTGGGACACCAACAACTATGGCAACACCTTC. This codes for CASTWDTNNYGNTF.

CDR3 amino acids: CASSLAGGDSQYF. CDR3 nucleotide sequence: TGCGCCAGCAGCTTGGCCGGCGGGGACTCCCAGTACTTC. V usage is TRBV5-1 and J usage is TRBJ2-5, with a weak D call TRBD2 (6 bases). Trimming shortened V by 0 bases and J by 9 bases, and 12 bases separated the two germline ends. Germline CDR1 and CDR2: SGHRS and YFSETQ. CDR3 length equals 13 residues.

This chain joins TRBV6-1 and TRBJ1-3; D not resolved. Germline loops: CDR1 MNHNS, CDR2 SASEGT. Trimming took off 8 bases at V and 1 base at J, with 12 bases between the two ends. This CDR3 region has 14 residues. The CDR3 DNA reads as TGTGCCAGCCGCCCCCCGGGATCTGGAAACACCATATATTTT. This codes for CASRPPGSGNTIYF.

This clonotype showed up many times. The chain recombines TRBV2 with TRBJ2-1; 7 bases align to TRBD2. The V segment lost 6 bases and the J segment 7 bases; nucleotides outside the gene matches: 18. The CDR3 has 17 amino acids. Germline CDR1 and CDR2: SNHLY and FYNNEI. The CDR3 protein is CASSKQMRTLGRNEQFF. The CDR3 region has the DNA TGTGCCAGCAGCAAACAAATGAGGACGCTCGGGAGGAATGAGCAGTTCTTC.

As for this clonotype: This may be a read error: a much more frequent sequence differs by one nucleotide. The CDR3 protein is CASSLTLTGATTGGLFF. CDR3 sequence (DNA): TGTGCCAGCAGCTTAACGTTAACGGGAGCGACCACCGGGGGGCTGTTTTTT. J is TRBJ2-2 and V is TRBV7-8, with D maybe TRBD2 (6 bases). CDR1 and CDR2 (germline): SGHVS, FQNEAQ. The CDR3 contains 17 residues.

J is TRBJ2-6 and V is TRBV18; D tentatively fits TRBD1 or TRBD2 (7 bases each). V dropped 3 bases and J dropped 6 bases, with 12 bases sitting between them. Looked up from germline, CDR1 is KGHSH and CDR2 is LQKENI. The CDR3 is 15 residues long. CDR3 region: CASSPQGGPANVLTF. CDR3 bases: TGTGCCAGCTCACCCCAGGGGGGGCCGGCCAACGTCCTGACTTTC. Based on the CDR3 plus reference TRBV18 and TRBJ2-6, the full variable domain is NAGVMQNPRHLVRRRGQEARLRCSPMKGHSHVYWYRQLPEEGLKFMVYLQKENIIDESGMPKERFSAEFPKEGPSILRIQQVVRGDSAAYFCASSPQGGPANVLTFGAGSRLTVL.

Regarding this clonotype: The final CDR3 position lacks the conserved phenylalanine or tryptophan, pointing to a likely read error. CDR3 coding DNA: TGCAGCGTTGAAGATCTCTGGACAGGGGGCGGCTATGGCTACACCCTC. This translates into CSVEDLWTGGGYGYTL. V gene TRBV29-1 combines with J gene TRBJ1-2; TRBD1 matches at 11 bases. The CDR3 contains 16 residues. Germline-derived CDR1 and CDR2 are SQVTM and ANQGSEA. V dropped 0 bases and J dropped 4; count of bases not matched to a gene: 7.

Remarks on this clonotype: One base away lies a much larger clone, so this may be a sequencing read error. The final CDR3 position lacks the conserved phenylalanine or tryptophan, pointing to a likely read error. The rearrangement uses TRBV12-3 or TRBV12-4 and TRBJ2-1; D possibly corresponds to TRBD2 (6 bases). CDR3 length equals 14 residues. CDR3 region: CASSLASPNNEQFL. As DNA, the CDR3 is TGTGCCAGCAGTCTAGCGTCCCCCAACAATGAGCAGTTCCTC.

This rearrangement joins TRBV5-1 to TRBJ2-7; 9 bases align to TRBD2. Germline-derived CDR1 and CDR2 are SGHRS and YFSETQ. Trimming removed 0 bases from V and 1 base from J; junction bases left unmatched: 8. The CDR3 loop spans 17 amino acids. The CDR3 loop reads CASSLAVSGSRSYEQYF. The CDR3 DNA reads TGCGCCAGCAGCTTGGCGGTTAGCGGGAGCCGATCCTACGAGCAGTACTTC. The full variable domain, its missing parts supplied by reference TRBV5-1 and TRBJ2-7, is KAGVTQTPRYLIKTRGQQVTLSCSPISGHRSVSWYQQTPGQGLQFLFEYFSETQRNKGNFPGRFSGRQFSNSRSEMNVSTLELGDSALYLCASSLAVSGSRSYEQYFGPGTRLTVT.

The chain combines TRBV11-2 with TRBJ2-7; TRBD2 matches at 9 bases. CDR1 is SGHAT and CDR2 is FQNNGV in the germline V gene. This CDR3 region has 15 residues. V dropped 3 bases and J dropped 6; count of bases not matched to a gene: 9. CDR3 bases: TGTGCCAGCAGCTTGTATCTAGCGGGATTAAGCGAGCAGTACTTC. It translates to CASSLYLAGLSEQYF.

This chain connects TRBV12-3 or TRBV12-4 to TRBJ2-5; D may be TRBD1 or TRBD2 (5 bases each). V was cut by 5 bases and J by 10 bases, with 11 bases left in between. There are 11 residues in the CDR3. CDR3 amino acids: CASSRSRGQYF. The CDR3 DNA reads TGTGCCAGCAGTCGATCGAGGGGCCAGTACTTC.

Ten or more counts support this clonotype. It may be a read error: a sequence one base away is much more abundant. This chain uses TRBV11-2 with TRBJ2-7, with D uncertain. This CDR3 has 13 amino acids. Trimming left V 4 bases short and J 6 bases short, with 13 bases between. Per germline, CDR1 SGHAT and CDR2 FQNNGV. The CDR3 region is CASSSSSMGEQYF. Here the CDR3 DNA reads TGTGCCAGCAGCTCCTCCAGTATGGGCGAGCAGTACTTC.

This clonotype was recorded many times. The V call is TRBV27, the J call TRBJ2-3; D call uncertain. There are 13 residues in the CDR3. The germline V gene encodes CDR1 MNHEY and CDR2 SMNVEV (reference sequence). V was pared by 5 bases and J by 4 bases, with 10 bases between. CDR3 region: CASSRLPPDTQYF. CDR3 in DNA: TGTGCCAGCAGTCGACTGCCTCCAGATACGCAGTATTTT.

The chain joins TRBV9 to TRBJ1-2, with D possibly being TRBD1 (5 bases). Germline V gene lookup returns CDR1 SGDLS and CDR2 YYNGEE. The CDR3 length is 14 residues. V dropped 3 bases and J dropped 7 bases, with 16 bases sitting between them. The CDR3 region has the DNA TGTGCCAGCAGCGGGGCCCAGGGAGGCTGTGGCTACACCTTC. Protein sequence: CASSGAQGGCGYTF.

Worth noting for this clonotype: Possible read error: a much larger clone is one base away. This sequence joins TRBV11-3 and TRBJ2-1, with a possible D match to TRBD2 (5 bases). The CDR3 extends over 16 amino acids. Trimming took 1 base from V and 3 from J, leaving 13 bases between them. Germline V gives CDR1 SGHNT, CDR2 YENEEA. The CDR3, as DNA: TGTGCCAGCAGCTTAGGTGAGGGAAAACTCTACAATGAGCAGTTCTTC. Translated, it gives CASSLGEGKLYNEQFF.